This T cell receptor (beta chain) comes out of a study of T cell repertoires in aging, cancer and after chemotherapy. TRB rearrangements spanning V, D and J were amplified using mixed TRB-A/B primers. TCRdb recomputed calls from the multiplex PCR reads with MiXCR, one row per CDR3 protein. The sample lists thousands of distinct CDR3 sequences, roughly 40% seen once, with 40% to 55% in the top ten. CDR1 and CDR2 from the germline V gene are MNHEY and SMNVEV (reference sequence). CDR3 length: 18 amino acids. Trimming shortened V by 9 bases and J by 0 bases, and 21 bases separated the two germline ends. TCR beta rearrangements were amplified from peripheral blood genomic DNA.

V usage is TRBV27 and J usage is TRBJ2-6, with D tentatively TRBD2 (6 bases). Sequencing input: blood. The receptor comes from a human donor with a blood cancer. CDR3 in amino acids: CASRTRGLTLSGANVLTF. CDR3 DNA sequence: TGTGCCAGTCGGACGCGGGGACTCACTCTCTCTGGGGCCAACGTCCTGACTTTC. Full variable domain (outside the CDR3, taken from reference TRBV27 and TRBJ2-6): EAQVTQNPRYLITVTGKKLTVTCSQNMNHEYMSWYRQDPGLGLRQIYYSMNVEVTDKGDVPEGYKVSRKEKRNFPLILESPSPNQTSLYFCASRTRGLTLSGANVLTFGAGSRLTVL.